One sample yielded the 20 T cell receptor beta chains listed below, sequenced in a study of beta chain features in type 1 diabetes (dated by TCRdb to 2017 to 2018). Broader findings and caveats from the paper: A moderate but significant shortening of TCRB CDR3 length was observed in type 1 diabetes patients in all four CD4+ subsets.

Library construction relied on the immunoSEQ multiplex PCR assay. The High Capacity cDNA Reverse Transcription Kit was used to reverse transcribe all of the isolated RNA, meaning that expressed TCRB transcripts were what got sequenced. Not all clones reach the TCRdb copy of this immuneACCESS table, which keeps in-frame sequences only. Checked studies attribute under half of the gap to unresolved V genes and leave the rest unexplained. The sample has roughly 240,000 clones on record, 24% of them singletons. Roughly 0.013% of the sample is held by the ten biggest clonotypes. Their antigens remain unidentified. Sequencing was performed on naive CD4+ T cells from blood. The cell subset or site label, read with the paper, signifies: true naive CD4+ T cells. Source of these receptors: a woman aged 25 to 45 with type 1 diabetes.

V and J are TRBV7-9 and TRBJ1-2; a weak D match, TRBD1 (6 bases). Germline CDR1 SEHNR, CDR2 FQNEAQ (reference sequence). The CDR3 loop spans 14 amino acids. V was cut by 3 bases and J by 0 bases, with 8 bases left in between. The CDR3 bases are TGTGCCAGCAGCTTGGGGGCGACTAACTATGGCTACACCTTC. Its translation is CASSLGATNYGYTF.

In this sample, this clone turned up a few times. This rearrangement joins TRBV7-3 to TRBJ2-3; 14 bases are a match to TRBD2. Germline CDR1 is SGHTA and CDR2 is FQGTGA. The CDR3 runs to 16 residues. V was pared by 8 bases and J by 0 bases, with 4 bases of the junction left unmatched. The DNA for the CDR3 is TGTGCCAGCGGGACTAGCGGGAGCCTAAGCACAGATACGCAGTATTTT. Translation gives CASGTSGSLSTDTQYF.

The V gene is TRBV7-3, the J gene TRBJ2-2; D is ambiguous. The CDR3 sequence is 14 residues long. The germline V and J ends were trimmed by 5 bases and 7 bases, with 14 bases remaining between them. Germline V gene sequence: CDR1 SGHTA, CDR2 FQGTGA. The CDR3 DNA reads TGTGCCAGCAGCCCCCTTGCGGAAGTCGGGGAGCTGTTTTTT. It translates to CASSPLAEVGELFF.

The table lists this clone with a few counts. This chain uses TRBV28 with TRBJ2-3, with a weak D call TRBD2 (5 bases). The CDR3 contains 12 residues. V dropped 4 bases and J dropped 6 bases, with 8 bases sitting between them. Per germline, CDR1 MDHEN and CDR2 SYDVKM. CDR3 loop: CASSWLADTQYF. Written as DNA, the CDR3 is TGTGCCAGCAGTTGGCTAGCTGATACGCAGTATTTT. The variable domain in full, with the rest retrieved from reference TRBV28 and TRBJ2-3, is DVKVTQSSRYLVKRTGEKVFLECVQDMDHENMFWYRQDPGLGLRLIYFSYDVKMKEKGDIPEGYSVSREKKERFSLILESASTNQTSMYLCASSWLADTQYFGPGTRLTVL.

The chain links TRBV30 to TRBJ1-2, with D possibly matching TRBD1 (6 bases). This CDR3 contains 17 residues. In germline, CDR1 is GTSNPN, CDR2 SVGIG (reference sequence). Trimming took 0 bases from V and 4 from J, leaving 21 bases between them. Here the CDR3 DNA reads TGTGCCTGGAGTGTACCCGGGGCAGGGGATGTTGGCTATGGCTACACCTTC. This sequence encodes CAWSVPGAGDVGYGYTF.

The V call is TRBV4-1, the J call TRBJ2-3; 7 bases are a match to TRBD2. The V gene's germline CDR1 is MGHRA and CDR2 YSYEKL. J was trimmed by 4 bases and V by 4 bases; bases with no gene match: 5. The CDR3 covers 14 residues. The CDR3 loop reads CASSRGEGPDTQYF. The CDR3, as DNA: TGCGCCAGCAGCCGGGGGGAGGGTCCAGATACGCAGTATTTT.

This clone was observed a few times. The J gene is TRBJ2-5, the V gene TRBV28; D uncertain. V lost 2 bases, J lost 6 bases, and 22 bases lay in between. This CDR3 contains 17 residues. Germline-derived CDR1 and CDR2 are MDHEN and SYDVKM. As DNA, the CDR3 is TGTGCCAGCAGTTTAAGCCGTAGCACTACCCGTTGGAAGACCCAGTACTTC. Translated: CASSLSRSTTRWKTQYF.

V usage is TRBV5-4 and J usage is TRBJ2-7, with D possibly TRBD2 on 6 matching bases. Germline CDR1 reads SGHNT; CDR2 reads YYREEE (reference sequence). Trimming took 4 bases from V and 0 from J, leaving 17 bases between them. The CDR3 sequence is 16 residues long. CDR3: CASSLGVAGSSYEQYF. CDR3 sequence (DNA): TGTGCCAGCAGCCTCGGGGTGGCGGGGAGCTCCTACGAGCAGTACTTC.

CDR3 DNA sequence: TGTGCCAGCAGTTCACCAGGGGGGTCCCAAGAGACCCAGTACTTC. Its translation: CASSSPGGSQETQYF. The V call is TRBV28, the J call TRBJ2-5; the D gene is possibly TRBD1 (7 bases). The V and J ends lost 4 bases and 1 base respectively, with 13 bases between them. This CDR3 spans 15 amino acids. Germline lookup yields CDR1 MDHEN and CDR2 SYDVKM.

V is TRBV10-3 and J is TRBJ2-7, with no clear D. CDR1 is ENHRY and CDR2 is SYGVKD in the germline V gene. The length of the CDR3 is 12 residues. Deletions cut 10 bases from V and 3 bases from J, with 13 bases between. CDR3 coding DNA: TGTGCCACCCGACGACAAAACTACGAGCAGTACTTC. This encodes CATRRQNYEQYF.

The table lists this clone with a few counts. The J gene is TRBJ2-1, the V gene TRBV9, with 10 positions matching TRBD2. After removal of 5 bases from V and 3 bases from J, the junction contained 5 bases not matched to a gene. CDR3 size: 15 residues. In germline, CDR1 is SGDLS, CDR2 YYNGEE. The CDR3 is CASSRASGSYNEQFF. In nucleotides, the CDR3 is TGTGCCAGCAGTAGGGCTAGCGGGAGCTACAATGAGCAGTTCTTC.

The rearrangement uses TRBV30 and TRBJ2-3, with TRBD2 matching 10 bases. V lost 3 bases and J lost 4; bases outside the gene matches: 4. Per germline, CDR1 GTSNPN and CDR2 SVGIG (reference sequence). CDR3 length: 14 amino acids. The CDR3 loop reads CAWRLAGRSDTQYF. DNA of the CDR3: TGTGCCTGGAGACTAGCGGGAAGGTCAGATACGCAGTATTTT. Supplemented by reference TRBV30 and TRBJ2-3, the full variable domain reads SQTIHQWPATLVQPVGSPLSLECTVEGTSNPNLYWYRQAAGRGLQLLFYSVGIGQISSEVPQNLSASRPQDRQFILSSKKLLLSDSGFYLCAWRLAGRSDTQYFGPGTRLTVL.

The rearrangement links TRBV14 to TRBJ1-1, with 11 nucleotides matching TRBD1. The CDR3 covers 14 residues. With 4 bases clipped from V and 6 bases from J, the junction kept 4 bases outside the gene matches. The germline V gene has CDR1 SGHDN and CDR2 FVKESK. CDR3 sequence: CASSRWDRGSEAFF. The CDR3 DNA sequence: TGTGCCAGCAGCCGTTGGGACAGGGGGTCTGAAGCTTTCTTT.

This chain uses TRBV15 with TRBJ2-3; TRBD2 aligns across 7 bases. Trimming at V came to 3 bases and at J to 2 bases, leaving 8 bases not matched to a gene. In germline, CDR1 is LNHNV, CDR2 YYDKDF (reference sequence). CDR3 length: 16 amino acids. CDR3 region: CATSRPLAGATDTQYF. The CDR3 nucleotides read TGTGCCACCAGCAGGCCATTGGCGGGAGCCACAGATACGCAGTATTTT.

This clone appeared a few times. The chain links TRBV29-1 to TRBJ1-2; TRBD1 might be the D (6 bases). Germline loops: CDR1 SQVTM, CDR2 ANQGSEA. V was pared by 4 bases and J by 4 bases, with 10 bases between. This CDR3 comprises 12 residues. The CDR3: CSVGDIPYGYTF. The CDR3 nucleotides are TGCAGCGTTGGGGACATCCCCTATGGCTACACCTTC.

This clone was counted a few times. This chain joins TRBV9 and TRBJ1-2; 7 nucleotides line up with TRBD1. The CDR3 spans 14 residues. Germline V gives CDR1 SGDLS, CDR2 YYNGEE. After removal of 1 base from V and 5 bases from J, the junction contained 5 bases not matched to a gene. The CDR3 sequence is CASSVHRGPYGYTF. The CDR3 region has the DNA TGTGCCAGCAGCGTACACAGGGGTCCTTATGGCTACACCTTC.

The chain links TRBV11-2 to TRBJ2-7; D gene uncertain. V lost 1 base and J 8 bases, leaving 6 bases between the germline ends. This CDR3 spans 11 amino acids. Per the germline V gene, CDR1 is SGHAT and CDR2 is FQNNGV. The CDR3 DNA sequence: TGTGCCAGCAGCTTAGGTGTTAAGCAGTACTTC. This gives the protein CASSLGVKQYF.

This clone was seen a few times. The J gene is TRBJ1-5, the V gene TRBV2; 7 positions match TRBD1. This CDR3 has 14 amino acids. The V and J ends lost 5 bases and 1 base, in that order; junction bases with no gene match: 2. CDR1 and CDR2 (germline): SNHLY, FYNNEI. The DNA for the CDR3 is TGTGCCAGCAGTAAACAGGGGAGCAATCAGCCCCAGCATTTT. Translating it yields CASSKQGSNQPQHF.

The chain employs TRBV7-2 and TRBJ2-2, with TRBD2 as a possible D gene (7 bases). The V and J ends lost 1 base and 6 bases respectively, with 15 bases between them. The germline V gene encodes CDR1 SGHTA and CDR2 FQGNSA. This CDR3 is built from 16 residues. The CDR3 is CASSLGGGGSPGELFF. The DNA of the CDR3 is TGTGCCAGCAGCTTAGGGGGGGGCGGGAGCCCCGGGGAGCTGTTTTTT.

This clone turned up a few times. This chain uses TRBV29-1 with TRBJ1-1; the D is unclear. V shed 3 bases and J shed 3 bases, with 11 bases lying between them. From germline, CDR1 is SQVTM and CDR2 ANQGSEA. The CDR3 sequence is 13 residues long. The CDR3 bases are TGCAGCGTTGAGTGGGTCCAGGACACTGAAGCTTTCTTT. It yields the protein CSVEWVQDTEAFF.